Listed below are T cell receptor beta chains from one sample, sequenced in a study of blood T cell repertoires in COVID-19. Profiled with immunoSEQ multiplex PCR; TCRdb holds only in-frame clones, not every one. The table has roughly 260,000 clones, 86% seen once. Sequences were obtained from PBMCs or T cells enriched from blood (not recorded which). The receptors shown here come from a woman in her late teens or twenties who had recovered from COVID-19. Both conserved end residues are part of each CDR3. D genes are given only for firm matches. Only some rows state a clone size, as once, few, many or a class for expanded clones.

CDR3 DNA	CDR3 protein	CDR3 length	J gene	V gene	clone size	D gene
TGTGCCAGCAGCCCGGGTCACAATCAGCCCCAGCATTTT	CASSPGHNQPQHF	13	TRBJ1-5	TRBV7-9	few	.
TGTGCCAGCAGCTCCAGGGCAGGGGAGATTTTGGGAAACACCATATATTTT	CASSSRAGEILGNTIYF	17	TRBJ1-3	TRBV7-9	few	.
TGTGCCAGCAGCCCACTCCCCGCTAACTATGGCTACACCTTC	CASSPLPANYGYTF	14	TRBJ1-2	TRBV7-6	.	.
TGCGCCAGCAGCCAAGAGGGGAGACCGACAACTGAAGCTTTCTTT	CASSQEGRPTTEAFF	15	TRBJ1-1	TRBV4-1	.	.
TGTGCCAGCAGCCAGGGACAGGAGCAGTTCTTC	CASSQGQEQFF	11	TRBJ2-1	TRBV7-8	.	TRBD1
TGTGCCAGCAGCTCAGCCTGGACAGGGTATTCACCCCTCCACTTT	CASSSAWTGYSPLHF	15	TRBJ1-6	TRBV7-2	once	TRBD1
TGCAGCGTCGGAGAGCGGGGAGACAATGAGCAGTTCTTC	CSVGERGDNEQFF	13	TRBJ2-1	TRBV29-1	few	TRBD2
TGTGCCAGCAGTACGACAGGGGGGGTGACTGAAGCTTTCTTT	CASSTTGGVTEAFF	14	TRBJ1-1	TRBV27	.	TRBD1
TGCGCCAGCAGCTTGGAATGGGATCCGGCCAGGGGGTCCTACGAGCAGTACTTC	CASSLEWDPARGSYEQYF	18	TRBJ2-7	TRBV5-1	.	TRBD1
TGTGCCAGCAGCCCGAGGTCTGCCACAGATACGCAGTATTTT	CASSPRSATDTQYF	14	TRBJ2-3	TRBV7-2	.	.
TGTGCCAGCAGCCCCTCGCGGGCCTCAGATACGCAGTATTTT	CASSPSRASDTQYF	14	TRBJ2-3	TRBV11-2	.	.
TGCGCCAGCAGCCAAGATCAAGCGGGAGTCAGTACGTATGGGCAGTTCTTC	CASSQDQAGVSTYGQFF	17	TRBJ2-1	TRBV4-1	.	TRBD2
TGTGCCACGTACCGACAGTCCTCTGGGGCCAACGTCCTGACTTTC	CATYRQSSGANVLTF	15	TRBJ2-6	TRBV10-3	.	.
TGTGCCAGCAGTTCATCAGGGGTCTACGAGCAGTACTTC	CASSSSGVYEQYF	13	TRBJ2-7	TRBV11-3	.	.
TGTGCCAGCACCGAGAACAGCGGGATGAGGGGAGAGACCCAGTACTTC	CASTENSGMRGETQYF	16	TRBJ2-5	TRBV27	.	TRBD2
TGCGCCAGCAGCCAAGTGTCCGGGGGGGTGGAGACCCAGTACTTC	CASSQVSGGVETQYF	15	TRBJ2-5	TRBV4-1	.	TRBD2
TGTGCCAGCAGCGAACGACAGGGGGCGTCACCCCTCCACTTT	CASSERQGASPLHF	14	TRBJ1-6	TRBV9	.	TRBD1
TGTGCCAGCAGTTACGGGGGGTTGGCTGAAGCTTTCTTT	CASSYGGLAEAFF	13	TRBJ1-1	TRBV6-2/TRBV6-3	few	.
TGTGCCAGCAGTTACTCGTTGCGGGGTAACTACAATGAGCAGTTCTTC	CASSYSLRGNYNEQFF	16	TRBJ2-1	TRBV6-5	once	.
TGTGCCAGCAGCTTATTGCGGGGAATATACAATGAGCAGTTCTTC	CASSLLRGIYNEQFF	15	TRBJ2-1	TRBV7-8	.	.
TGTGCCAGCAGCCCTAATGAGGGCCCCGAGCAGTACTTC	CASSPNEGPEQYF	13	TRBJ2-7	TRBV3-1/TRBV3-2	.	.
TGTGCCACCAGCAGAGCACAGTCCTATGGCTACACCTTC	CATSRAQSYGYTF	13	TRBJ1-2	TRBV15	few	.
TGTGCCAGCAGCGTCGGGTTTAGCACAGATACGCAGTATTTT	CASSVGFSTDTQYF	14	TRBJ2-3	TRBV7-8	.	.
TGTGCCATCACGACAACGAACACCGGGGAGCTGTTTTTT	CAITTTNTGELFF	13	TRBJ2-2	TRBV28	.	.
TGTGCCAGCAGCTTGGGGTCTAGCGGGGTACCCGAAGAGACCCAGTACTTC	CASSLGSSGVPEETQYF	17	TRBJ2-5	TRBV5-4	.	TRBD2
TGTGCCAGCAGCCCACACATCGGACAGGCACCGGGGGGCTACACCTTC	CASSPHIGQAPGGYTF	16	TRBJ1-2	TRBV7-9	few	TRBD1
TGTGCCAGCAGCCCACAGGGGGTTCACACTGAAGCTTTCTTT	CASSPQGVHTEAFF	14	TRBJ1-1	TRBV5-6	.	TRBD1
TGTGCCAGCAGGGAGGGACTACACGAGCAGTACTTC	CASREGLHEQYF	12	TRBJ2-7	TRBV28	.	TRBD2